The 29 T cell receptor beta chains listed next were all sequenced from one sample in a study of breast tumors, draining lymph nodes, adjacent tissues. Breast cancer patients provided tissue from their axillary draining lymph nodes. TCRdb called the multiplex PCR reads again in MiXCR, with one record for every CDR3 protein. This table has 150,000 to 200,000 distinct CDR3 sequences, roughly a third appearing once. Sequences were obtained from axillary lymph node tissue. These receptors all stem from a female donor with breast cancer. Some clones in this sample may be carry-over from other donors' samples.

Worth noting for this clonotype: Germline is not matched at one junction end, which may reflect a read error. The chain links TRBV20-1 to TRBJ1-1; 8 nucleotides match TRBD1. This CDR3 spans 13 amino acids. Germline CDR1 is DFQATT and CDR2 is SNEGSKA (reference sequence). CDR3: CSAPTGVDTAAFF. CDR3 nucleotides: TGCAGTGCACCGACAGGGGTGGACACTGCAGCTTTCTTT.

This clonotype is a singleton in its sample. The J gene is TRBJ1-2, the V gene TRBV2, with a weak D call TRBD1 (6 bases). Trimming cost V 2 bases and J 5 bases, with 18 bases left between them. This CDR3 comprises 16 residues. Germline V CDR1 and CDR2: SNHLY, FYNNEI. Here the CDR3 DNA reads TGTGCCAGCAGTGAATTCGGCCGGGGGGGCAGATATGGCTACACCTTC. This encodes CASSEFGRGGRYGYTF.

This clonotype has a count of ten or more. This sequence joins TRBV20-1 and TRBJ2-3; 9 nucleotides line up with TRBD2. There are 15 residues in the CDR3. CDR1 and CDR2 (germline): DFQATT, SNEGSKA (reference sequence). Trimming removed 2 bases from V and 7 bases from J; junction bases left unmatched: 10. Here the CDR3 DNA reads TGCAGTGCTAGACTTGGCGGGAGGGCCAGTAATACGCAGTATTTT. It encodes CSARLGGRASNTQYF.

As for this clonotype: A much bigger clone sits one base away, suggesting this may be a read error. The V and J genes are TRBV5-4 and TRBJ2-5; D unresolved. CDR3 length: 14 amino acids. The germline V gene encodes CDR1 SGHNT and CDR2 YYREEE (reference sequence). In nucleotides, the CDR3 is TGTGCCAGCAGCTTGGGATCGGTCCAAGAGACCCAGTCCTTC. Protein sequence: CASSLGSVQETQSF.

About this clonotype: An end of the junction differs from the germline gene, which may be a read error. The V and J genes are TRBV2 and TRBJ2-6, with 11 bases matching TRBD1. Germline V CDR1 and CDR2: SNHLY, FYNNEI. CDR3 length: 13 residues. The CDR3 loop is CASSASGTGGYAF. The CDR3 DNA follows: TGTGCCAGCAGTGCCTCCGGGACAGGGGGTTATGCTTTC.

A word on this clonotype: A much larger clone differs by one base, so this may be a read error. The chain carries TRBV7-9 and TRBJ2-7, with D possibly matching TRBD1 (5 bases). The length of the CDR3 is 13 residues. Per the germline V gene, CDR1 is SEHNR and CDR2 is FQNEAQ (reference sequence). Here the CDR3 reads CTSSLGAAYEQYF. The CDR3 DNA sequence: TGTACCAGCAGCTTAGGGGCAGCCTACGAGCAGTACTTC. Full variable domain (remainder filled in from reference TRBV7-9 and TRBJ2-7): DTGVSQNPRHKITKRGQNVTFRCDPISEHNRLYWYRQTLGQGPEFLTYFQNEAQLEKSRLLSDRFSAERPKGSFSTLEIQRTEQGDSAMYLCTSSLGAAYEQYFGPGTRLTVT.

This clonotype was seen repeatedly, ten times or more. The J gene is TRBJ1-6, the V gene TRBV9; TRBD1 is a possible D gene (5 bases). This CDR3 spans 15 amino acids. Deletions cut 4 bases from V and 10 bases from J, with 18 bases between. Germline V gene data show CDR1 as SGDLS and CDR2 as YYNGEE. Here the CDR3 reads CASSPGSGRESPLHF. CDR3 in DNA: TGTGCCAGCAGCCCCGGCTCAGGGAGGGAATCACCCCTCCACTTT.

Concerning this clonotype: A single base separates this from a much larger clone, so it may be a read error. This chain joins TRBV20-1 and TRBJ1-2; D not certain. The V and J ends lost 6 bases and 4 bases respectively, with 21 bases between them. CDR3 length equals 15 residues. Germline V CDR1 and CDR2: DFQATT, SNEGSKA (reference sequence). CDR3 in DNA: TGCAGTGCCCCATCGGACCGAGAGGGCGCCTATGGCTACACCTTC. Translated, it gives CSAPSDREGAYGYTF.

The chain carries TRBV6-5 and TRBJ1-1; D is ambiguous. CDR1 and CDR2 (germline): MNHEY, SVGAGI. The ends were cut back, 0 bases at V and 0 bases at J, with 8 bases in the middle. The CDR3 has 15 residues. CDR3 in DNA: TGTGCCAGCAGTTACTCCGGACGGCTGAACACTGAAGCTTTCTTT. Its translation is CASSYSGRLNTEAFF.

The sample holds many counts of this clonotype. The rearrangement uses TRBV12-5 and TRBJ2-3; the match to TRBD2 covers 7 bases. Germline lookup yields CDR1 LGHNT and CDR2 FRNRAP. V lost 5 bases, J lost 11 bases, and 7 bases stayed unmatched. The CDR3 loop spans 12 amino acids. This chain's CDR3 is CASGLGLDQQYF. The CDR3 bases are TGTGCTAGTGGTCTCGGACTAGATCAGCAGTATTTT.

Comment on this clonotype: This could be a read error, since a much larger clone is one nucleotide away. The rearrangement joins TRBV18 to TRBJ2-2, with TRBD2 identical over 7 bases. CDR1 KGHSH and CDR2 LQKENI come from the germline V gene. CDR3 length equals 13 residues. The CDR3 protein is CASSPNEGGGLFF. CDR3 sequence (DNA): TGTGCCAGCTCACCAAACGAGGGCGGGGGGCTGTTTTTT.

As to this clonotype: Possible read error: a much larger clone is one base away. The CDR3 end shows no conserved phenylalanine or tryptophan, and so a read error is likely. CDR3 loop: CASSPGDRYNEKLFL. Here the CDR3 DNA reads TGTGCCAGCTCACCTGGGGACAGATATAATGAAAAACTGTTTCTT. V is TRBV18 and J is TRBJ1-4; 7 nucleotides line up with TRBD1. With 3 bases clipped from V and 4 bases from J, the junction kept 5 bases outside the gene matches. This CDR3 is built from 15 residues. Germline-derived CDR1 and CDR2 are KGHSH and LQKENI.

This clonotype occurred many times. The gene calls are TRBV12-3 or TRBV12-4 and TRBJ2-7, with D unclear. The CDR3 consists of 11 residues. The ends were cut back, 3 bases at V and 5 bases at J, with 5 bases in the middle. The CDR3 DNA is TGTGCCAGCAGTTTTTCCCACGAGCAGTACTTC. The encoded protein is CASSFSHEQYF.

In DNA form, the CDR3 reads TGCGCCAGTGATGGACAGGGGGTCGGCACAGATACGCAGTATTTT. Its protein is CASDGQGVGTDTQYF. This rearrangement joins TRBV5-1 to TRBJ2-3, with TRBD1 matching 10 bases. CDR1 is SGHRS, CDR2 YFSETQ, per germline. The CDR3 runs to 15 residues. The J segment lost 1 base and the V segment lost 8 bases, leaving 7 bases of the junction unmatched.

This clonotype was seen at least ten times. The V gene is TRBV7-3, the J gene TRBJ2-3; D possibly corresponds to TRBD2 (6 bases). This CDR3 region has 14 residues. Germline V CDR1 and CDR2: SGHTA, FQGTGA. Deletions cut 4 bases from V and 2 bases from J, with 10 bases between. The CDR3 loop reads CASSWGLATDTQYF. CDR3 coding DNA: TGTGCCAGCAGCTGGGGACTTGCCACAGATACGCAGTATTTT.

At least ten counts were recorded for this clonotype. This chain joins TRBV6-2 or TRBV6-3 and TRBJ2-5, with 14 bases fitting TRBD2. Germline lookup yields CDR1 MNHEY and CDR2 SVGEGT. The CDR3 runs to 15 residues. V gave up 2 bases and J gave up 5 bases; unmatched junction bases: 1. This chain's CDR3 is CASSYGLAGGETQYF. CDR3 DNA: TGTGCCAGCAGTTACGGACTAGCGGGGGGCGAGACCCAGTACTTC.

The chain is built from TRBV11-3 and TRBJ2-7, with D unclear. The V end lost 5 bases, the J end lost 0 bases, and 14 bases lay between the germline ends. The CDR3 length is 15 residues. Germline loops: CDR1 SGHNT, CDR2 YENEEA. CDR3 DNA: TGTGCCAGCAGCCCGTCGTGGGGTACCTCCTACGAGCAGTACTTC. Translating gives CASSPSWGTSYEQYF.

The rearrangement uses TRBV6-5 and TRBJ1-1, with D perhaps TRBD1 (6 bases). Deletions cut 5 bases from V and 1 base from J, with 14 bases between. The germline V gene encodes CDR1 MNHEY and CDR2 SVGAGI. CDR3 length equals 15 residues. CDR3 in amino acids: CASSPVGGGNTEAFF. CDR3 nucleotides: TGTGCCAGCAGTCCAGTCGGGGGCGGGAACACTGAAGCTTTCTTT.

As to this clonotype: A junction boundary mismatches the germline segment, possibly from a read error. This rearrangement joins TRBV7-9 to TRBJ1-2; 7 nucleotides agree with TRBD1. The CDR3 is made up of 15 amino acids. CDR1 is SEHNR and CDR2 is FQNEAQ in the germline V gene (reference sequence). CDR3 sequence (DNA): TGTGCCGGCAGTTTGTATACAGGGGCCCCGGATGGCTACACCTTC. Encoded protein: CAGSLYTGAPDGYTF.

At least ten counts were recorded for this clonotype. V and J are TRBV14 and TRBJ2-7; TRBD1 is a possible D gene (5 bases). The V and J ends lost 4 bases and 6 bases respectively, with 10 bases between them. Germline loops: CDR1 SGHDN, CDR2 FVKESK. The CDR3 contains 12 residues. In DNA form, the CDR3 reads TGTGCCAGCAGCCGGGCCAGGGCCGAGCAGTACTTC. As protein: CASSRARAEQYF.

There are many counts of this clonotype. This rearrangement joins TRBV2 to TRBJ1-2; 7 nucleotides match TRBD1. The V and J ends lost 8 bases and 4 bases, in that order; junction bases with no gene match: 16. This CDR3 contains 16 residues. Germline V lookup: CDR1 SNHLY, CDR2 FYNNEI. The CDR3 DNA is TGTGCCAGCGGTGGGGGTAGGACAGGAGCAACCTATGGCTACACCTTC. Translation: CASGGGRTGATYGYTF.

Many counts were recorded for this clonotype. V gene TRBV6-2 or TRBV6-3 combines with J gene TRBJ2-5; D gene uncertain. The germline gives CDR1 MNHEY, CDR2 SVGEGT. The CDR3 has 14 residues. Trimming cost V 8 bases and J 0 bases, with 13 bases left between them. The CDR3 spells CASRRTAYQETQYF. The CDR3 nucleotides read TGTGCCAGCCGGCGAACAGCCTACCAAGAGACCCAGTACTTC.

As to this clonotype: With a much larger clone just one base away, this may be a read error. The chain uses TRBV6-2 or TRBV6-3 and TRBJ1-2; no firm D call. Germline V gives CDR1 MNHEY, CDR2 SVGEGT. The CDR3 consists of 13 residues. With 5 bases removed from V and 4 bases from J, the gap between germline ends came to 11 bases. The chain's CDR3 is CASSHLEGYGYTF. DNA of the CDR3: TGTGCCAGCAGTCACTTGGAAGGCTATGGCTACACCTTC.

The CDR3 loop reads CASSARGASGGSTPSDTQYF. The CDR3 region has the DNA TGTGCCAGCAGTGCTAGGGGGGCTAGCGGGGGGTCAACCCCATCAGATACGCAGTATTTT. V and J are TRBV9 and TRBJ2-3; 11 nucleotides align to TRBD2. This CDR3 comprises 20 residues. V was clipped by 5 bases and J by 4 bases; unmatched bases: 21. CDR1 and CDR2 from the germline V gene are SGDLS and YYNGEE.

This clonotype was counted ten times or more. This chain links TRBV20-1 with TRBJ2-5, with D possibly being TRBD2 (6 bases). The CDR3 spans 17 residues. Germline lookup yields CDR1 DFQATT and CDR2 SNEGSKA (reference sequence). The V gene lost 3 bases and the J gene lost 5 bases, with 25 bases spanning the gap. CDR3 coding DNA: TGCAGTGCTAGGTCAAGTCCCGGGACTGCCGCGGCTGAGACCCAGTACTTC. This codes for CSARSSPGTAAAETQYF.

This clonotype was seen repeatedly, ten times or more. This rearrangement joins TRBV25-1 to TRBJ2-2; 12 bases align to TRBD2. V gave up 6 bases and J gave up 8 bases; unmatched junction bases: 10. CDR3 length: 16 residues. The germline CDR1 and CDR2 sequences are MGHDK and SYGVNS. The CDR3 region has the DNA TGTGCCAGCAGGGGAACCGGACTAGCGGGGTTAGGGGAGCTGTTTTTT. It is translated as CASRGTGLAGLGELFF.

This clonotype was seen at least ten times. V is TRBV7-3 and J is TRBJ2-1; 10 nucleotides line up with TRBD2. CDR1 is SGHTA and CDR2 is FQGTGA in the germline V gene. The junction had 6 bases not matched to a gene; V was cut back by 2 bases and J by 8 bases. This CDR3 spans 15 amino acids. The CDR3 sequence: CASSLRSGRDDEQFF. As DNA, the CDR3 is TGTGCCAGCAGCTTACGGAGCGGGAGGGATGATGAGCAGTTCTTC.

The V gene is TRBV9, the J gene TRBJ2-5; 9 nucleotides line up with TRBD2. Germline CDR1 reads SGDLS; CDR2 reads YYNGEE. The CDR3 spans 17 residues. V was clipped by 0 bases and J by 4 bases; unmatched bases: 10. The CDR3 region has the DNA TGTGCCAGCAGCGTAGGAGGGGGCGGGGGGGCGGGAGAGACCCAGTACTTC. Its translation: CASSVGGGGGAGETQYF.

This clonotype was detected a few times. This chain joins TRBV10-3 and TRBJ1-1; D remains ambiguous. Looked up from germline, CDR1 is ENHRY and CDR2 is SYGVKD. V shed 7 bases and J shed 5 bases, with 26 bases lying between them. The CDR3 has 17 amino acids. The CDR3 DNA reads as TGTGCCATCACGCCCGGGATGGGCAGGCAAGGTCAGACTGAAGCTTTCTTT. It translates to CAITPGMGRQGQTEAFF.